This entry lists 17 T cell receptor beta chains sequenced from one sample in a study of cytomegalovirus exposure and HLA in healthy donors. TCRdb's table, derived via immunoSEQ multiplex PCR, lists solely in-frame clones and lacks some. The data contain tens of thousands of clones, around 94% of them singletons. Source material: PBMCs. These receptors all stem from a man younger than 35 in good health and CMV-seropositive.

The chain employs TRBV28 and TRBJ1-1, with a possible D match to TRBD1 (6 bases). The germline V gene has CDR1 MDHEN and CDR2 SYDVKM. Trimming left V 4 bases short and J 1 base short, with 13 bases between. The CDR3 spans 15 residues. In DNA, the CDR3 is TGTGCCAGCAGTTCAGCAGGGGCGGAGAACACTGAAGCTTTCTTT. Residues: CASSSAGAENTEAFF.

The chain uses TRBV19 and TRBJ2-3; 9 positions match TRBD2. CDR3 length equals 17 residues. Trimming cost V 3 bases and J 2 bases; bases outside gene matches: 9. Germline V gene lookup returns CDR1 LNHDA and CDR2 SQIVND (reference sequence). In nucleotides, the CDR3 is TGTGCCAGTAGTATTATGGCTAGCGGGATCGCCACAGATACGCAGTATTTT. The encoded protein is CASSIMASGIATDTQYF.

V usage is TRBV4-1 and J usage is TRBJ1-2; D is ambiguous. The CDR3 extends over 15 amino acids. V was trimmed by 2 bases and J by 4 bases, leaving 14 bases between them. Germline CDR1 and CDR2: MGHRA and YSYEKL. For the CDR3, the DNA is TGCGCCAGCAGCCAACCCGCGGACGGGAGCTATGGCTACACCTTC. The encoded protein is CASSQPADGSYGYTF.

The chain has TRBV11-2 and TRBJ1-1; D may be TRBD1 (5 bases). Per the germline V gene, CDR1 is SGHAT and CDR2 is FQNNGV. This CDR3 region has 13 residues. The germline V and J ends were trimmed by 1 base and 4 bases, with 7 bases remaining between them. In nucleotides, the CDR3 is TGTGCCAGCAGCTTAGTCGACAGCACTGAAGCTTTCTTT. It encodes CASSLVDSTEAFF.

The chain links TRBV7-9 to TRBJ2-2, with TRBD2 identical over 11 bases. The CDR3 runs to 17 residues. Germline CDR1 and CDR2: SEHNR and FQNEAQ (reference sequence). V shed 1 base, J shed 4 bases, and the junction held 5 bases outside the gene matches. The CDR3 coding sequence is TGTGCCAGCAGCTTAGAGGGACTAGCGGATCTCACCGGGGAGCTGTTTTTT. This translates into CASSLEGLADLTGELFF.

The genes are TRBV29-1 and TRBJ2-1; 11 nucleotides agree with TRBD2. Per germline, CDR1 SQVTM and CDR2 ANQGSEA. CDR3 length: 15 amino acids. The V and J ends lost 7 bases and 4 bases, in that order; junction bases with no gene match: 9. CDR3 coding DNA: TGCAGCGGGACCAGGGGACTAGCGGTTTACAATGAGCAGTTCTTC. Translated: CSGTRGLAVYNEQFF.

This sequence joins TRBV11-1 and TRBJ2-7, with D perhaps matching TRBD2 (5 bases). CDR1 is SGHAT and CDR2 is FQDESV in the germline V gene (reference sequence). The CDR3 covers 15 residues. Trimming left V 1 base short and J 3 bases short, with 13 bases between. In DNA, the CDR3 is TGTGCCAGCAGCTTAGGAGGGCAACTCCTCTACGAGCAGTACTTC. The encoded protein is CASSLGGQLLYEQYF.

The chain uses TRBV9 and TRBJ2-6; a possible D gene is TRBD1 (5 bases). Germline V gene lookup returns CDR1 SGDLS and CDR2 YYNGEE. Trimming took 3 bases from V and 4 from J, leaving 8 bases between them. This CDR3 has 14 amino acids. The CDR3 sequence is CASSEPGGANVLTF. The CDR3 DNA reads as TGTGCCAGCAGCGAACCAGGGGGGGCCAACGTCCTGACTTTC.

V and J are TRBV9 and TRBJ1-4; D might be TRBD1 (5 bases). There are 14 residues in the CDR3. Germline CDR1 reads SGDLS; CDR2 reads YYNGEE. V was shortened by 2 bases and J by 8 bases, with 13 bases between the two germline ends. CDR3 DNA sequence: TGTGCCAGCAGCGTCCGGGGGGAGGACGAAAAACTGTTTTTT. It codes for CASSVRGEDEKLFF.

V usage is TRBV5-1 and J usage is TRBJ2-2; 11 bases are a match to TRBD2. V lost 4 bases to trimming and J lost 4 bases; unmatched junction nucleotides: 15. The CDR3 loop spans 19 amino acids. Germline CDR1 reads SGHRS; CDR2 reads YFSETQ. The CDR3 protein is CASSPQGVTSGKGTGELFF. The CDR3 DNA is TGCGCCAGCAGCCCCCAGGGGGTGACTAGCGGGAAGGGCACCGGGGAGCTGTTTTTT.

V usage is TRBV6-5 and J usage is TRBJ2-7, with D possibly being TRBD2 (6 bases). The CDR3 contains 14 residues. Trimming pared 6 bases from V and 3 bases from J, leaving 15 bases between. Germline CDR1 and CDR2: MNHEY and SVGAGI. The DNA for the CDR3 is TGTGCCAGCAGCCTGCGGGACTGGGGCTACGAGCAGTACTTC. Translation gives CASSLRDWGYEQYF.

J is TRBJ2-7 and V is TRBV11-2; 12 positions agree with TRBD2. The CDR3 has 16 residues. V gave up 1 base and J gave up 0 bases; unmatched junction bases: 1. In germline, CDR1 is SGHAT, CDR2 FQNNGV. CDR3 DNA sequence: TGTGCCAGCAGCTTAGGGACTAGCGGGGTCTCCTACGAGCAGTACTTC. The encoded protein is CASSLGTSGVSYEQYF.

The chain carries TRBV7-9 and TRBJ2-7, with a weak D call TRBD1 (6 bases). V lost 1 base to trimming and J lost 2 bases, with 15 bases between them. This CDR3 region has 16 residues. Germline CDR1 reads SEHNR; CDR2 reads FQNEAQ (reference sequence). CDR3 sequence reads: CASSLDGTSRAYEQYF. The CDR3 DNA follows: TGTGCCAGCAGCTTAGATGGGACATCGCGAGCCTACGAGCAGTACTTC.

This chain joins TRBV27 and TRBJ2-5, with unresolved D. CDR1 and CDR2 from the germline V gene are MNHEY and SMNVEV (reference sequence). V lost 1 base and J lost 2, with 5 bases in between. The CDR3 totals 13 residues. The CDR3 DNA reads TGTGCCAGCAGTTTATACCAGCAAGAGACCCAGTACTTC. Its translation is CASSLYQQETQYF.

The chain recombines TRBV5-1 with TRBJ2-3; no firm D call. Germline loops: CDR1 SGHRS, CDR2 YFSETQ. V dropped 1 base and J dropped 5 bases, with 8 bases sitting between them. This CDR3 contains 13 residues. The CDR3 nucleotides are TGCGCCAGCAGCTTGCCCCTAGGAGATACGCAGTATTTT. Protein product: CASSLPLGDTQYF. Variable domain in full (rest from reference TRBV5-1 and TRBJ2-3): KAGVTQTPRYLIKTRGQQVTLSCSPISGHRSVSWYQQTPGQGLQFLFEYFSETQRNKGNFPGRFSGRQFSNSRSEMNVSTLELGDSALYLCASSLPLGDTQYFGPGTRLTVL.

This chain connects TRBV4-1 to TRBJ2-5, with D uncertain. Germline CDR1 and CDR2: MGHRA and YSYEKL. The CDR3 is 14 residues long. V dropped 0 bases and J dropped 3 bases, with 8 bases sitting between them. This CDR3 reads CASSQDPGEETQYF. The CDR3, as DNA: TGCGCCAGCAGCCAAGACCCGGGTGAAGAGACCCAGTACTTC.

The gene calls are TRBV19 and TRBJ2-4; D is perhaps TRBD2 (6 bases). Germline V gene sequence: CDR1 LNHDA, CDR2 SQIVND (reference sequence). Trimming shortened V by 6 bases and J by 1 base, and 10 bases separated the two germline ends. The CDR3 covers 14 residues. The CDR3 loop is CASRGGDAKNIQYF. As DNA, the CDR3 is TGTGCCAGTAGAGGAGGGGATGCCAAAAACATTCAGTACTTC.